This T cell receptor beta chain was sequenced during a study of radiotherapy plus CTLA-4 blockade in lung cancer. Study-wide background: In around 17% of patients, objective responses were seen; 30% to 35% had disease control.

With regard to this clone: Its antigen remains unidentified.

Study-wide findings and caveats: Alongside interferon-beta, early blood T cell clone dynamics were reportedly the best predictor of response. After radiotherapy and ipilimumab, tumor-derived clones expanded in peripheral blood.

Losses at the gene ends were 4 bases for V and 6 bases for J; bases not matched to a gene: 3. This CDR3 has 13 amino acids. Germline values: CDR1 SGHRS, CDR2 YFSETQ. Patients with chemo-refractory metastatic non-small-cell lung cancer received focal radiation plus CTLA-4 blockade with ipilimumab. Profiled with immunoSEQ multiplex PCR; TCRdb holds only in-frame clones, not every one. The table has tens of thousands of clones, 71% seen once. The sample here was peripheral blood, taken from a patient treated with radiotherapy plus ipilimumab. The chain recombines TRBV5-1 with TRBJ1-1, with 10 bases aligning to TRBD1. The receptor comes from a human donor with non-small cell lung cancer whose response to radiotherapy plus ipilimumab could not be evaluated. CDR3 residues: CASSQGTGAEAFF. DNA for the CDR3: TGCGCCAGCAGCCAAGGGACAGGGGCTGAAGCTTTCTTT.